This T cell receptor (beta chain) was recorded in a study of immune heterogeneity within non-small cell lung tumors. Study conclusions and caveats: Correlation analysis showed that local T-cell clonality was moderately but significantly associated with local tumor mutational burden (R approximately 0.33). Dominant CDR3 beta clonotypes repeated across a patient's tumor loci, while different loci held unique high-frequency clones.

Multiplex PCR amplified the TCR beta CDR3 region. Its first round ran for approximately 11 cycles with 32 V and 13 J primers. TCRdb reprocessed the multiplex PCR reads with MiXCR, giving one entry per CDR3 protein. Found here are about 10,000 distinct CDR3 sequences, roughly 26% of them singletons; the top ten hold 10% to 15%. Template input was genomic DNA from bulk tumor (about 600 ng per sample). Spaced far apart, several biopsies were taken from each primary tumor during surgery. The patients were newly diagnosed with non-small cell lung cancer, had not been treated, and had curative surgery. There are 11 residues in the CDR3. The V and J ends lost 3 bases and 9 bases respectively, with 6 bases between them. Germline V gene lookup returns CDR1 LNHDA and CDR2 SQIVND (reference sequence). This clonotype is medium-sized. Its cognate antigen is unknown.

The chain couples TRBV19 to TRBJ2-1; the D is unclear. The specimen sequenced was lung tumor tissue. The receptor's source is a man between 45 and 60 years old with non-small cell lung cancer. The CDR3, as DNA: TGTGCCAGTAGTATGTCGTTTGAGCAGTTCTTC. Protein sequence: CASSMSFEQFF.